Each of the 3 T cell receptor beta chains below was sequenced from the same sample in a study of siplizumab effects on memory and regulatory T cells. Sequenced by immunoSEQ multiplex PCR; TCRdb stores in-frame clones only, minus some. This sample has roughly 62,000 clones, with over 85% found just once. Sequencing was carried out using CD8+ T cells sorted from blood. The source of these receptors is a human donor in good health.

The V gene is TRBV13, the J gene TRBJ2-3; D call uncertain. Trimming pared 0 bases from V and 2 bases from J, leaving 9 bases between. This CDR3 has 15 residues. Germline values: CDR1 PRHDT, CDR2 FYEKMQ (reference sequence). The CDR3 nucleotides read TGTGCCAGCAGCTTAGGGGTTAGATACACAGATACGCAGTATTTT. Amino acid sequence: CASSLGVRYTDTQYF.

The chain uses TRBV7-6 and TRBJ2-3; 15 bases line up with TRBD2. This CDR3 has 22 residues. The V segment lost 3 bases and the J segment 4 bases; nucleotides outside the gene matches: 20. The V gene's germline CDR1 is SGHVS and CDR2 FNYEAQ. As DNA, the CDR3 is TGTGCCAGCAGCTTTCTTCTACCGGGACTAGCGGGAGGTCGATCCATCGCAGATACGCAGTATTTT. Translation gives CASSFLLPGLAGGRSIADTQYF.

The rearrangement links TRBV29-1 to TRBJ2-7; 9 positions match TRBD1. Germline trimming cut 7 bases from V and 4 bases from J; bases unmatched to any gene: 8. There are 13 residues in the CDR3. In germline, CDR1 is SQVTM, CDR2 ANQGSEA. DNA of the CDR3: TGCAGCGCCCAACAGGGGGCAGGGTACGAGCAGTACTTC. Translated, it gives CSAQQGAGYEQYF.